The T cell receptor (beta chain) under discussion was sequenced for a study of T cells after yellow fever vaccination. TCRdb fed the 5' RACE reads into MiXCR, producing one record per CDR3 protein. The sample shows roughly 120,000 distinct CDR3 sequences, roughly 6.8% of them seen only once. This clonotype was detected many times. The CDR3 spans 14 residues. V was clipped by 5 bases and J by 2 bases; unmatched bases: 2. Germline V CDR1 and CDR2: SGHTA, FQGNSA. Here the sequenced sample was CD4+ T cells sorted from PBMCs, taken roughly 47 days after the first yellow fever vaccination. The sequence derives from a young man who received the YFV17D yellow fever vaccine. This chain links TRBV7-2 with TRBJ2-7; 11 nucleotides match TRBD2. DNA for the CDR3: TGTGCCAGCAGCCCTAGCGGGGGGCCCTACGAGCAGTACTTC. Translation gives CASSPSGGPYEQYF.